The clone carrying this TCR beta chain was detected a few times. The germline gives CDR1 ENHRY, CDR2 SYGVKD. The CDR3 runs 15 residues. V shed 4 bases, J shed 4 bases, and the junction held 6 bases outside the gene matches. The data originate from a study of identical twins. One entry per CDR3 protein results from TCRdb running MiXCR on the 5' RACE reads. Of approximately 500,000 distinct CDR3 sequences in the sample, around 15% are singletons; the top ten hold more than 0.4%. These data also formed part of another study, on yellow fever vaccine responses in identical twins.

The sequenced material came from CD4+ T cells sorted from blood. This TCR derives from a woman aged 18 to 35 in good health. This chain uses TRBV10-3 with TRBJ1-2; TRBD1 matches 10 bases. The CDR3 reads CAISGTGGPGYGYTF. CDR3 DNA: TGTGCCATCAGTGGGACAGGGGGACCCGGCTATGGCTACACCTTC.